The following is a T cell receptor beta chain sequence with its context. CDR1 and CDR2 (germline): SEHNR, FQNEAQ (reference sequence). Trimming left V 5 bases short and J 3 bases short, with 19 bases between. This CDR3 has 16 amino acids. The record originates from a study of blood T cell repertoires in COVID-19. About the research overall: Both acute and convalescent COVID-19 samples were obtained from the United States, Italy and Spain.

Original processing notes: Amplification with reference gene primers provided the estimates of nucleated cell counts. Using immunoSEQ multiplex PCR, the repertoire was profiled, and TCRdb retains in-frame clones only, with some absent. V and J calls and clone size follow that table, whereas D and trimming were derived from the DNA. The top ten clones hold more than 7% of a sample with approximately 140,000 clones, about four fifths of them seen once. The rearrangement uses TRBV7-9 and TRBJ2-5; the D gene is possibly TRBD2 (6 bases). The sequence came from a human donor with acute or convalescent COVID-19. The donor label of this sample is uncertain. The sequenced material came from peripheral blood. CDR3 nucleotide sequence: TGTGCCAGCAGCGGAGGGGCGCTAGCAGCAAAAGAGACCCAGTACTTC. Translated, it gives CASSGGALAAKETQYF.